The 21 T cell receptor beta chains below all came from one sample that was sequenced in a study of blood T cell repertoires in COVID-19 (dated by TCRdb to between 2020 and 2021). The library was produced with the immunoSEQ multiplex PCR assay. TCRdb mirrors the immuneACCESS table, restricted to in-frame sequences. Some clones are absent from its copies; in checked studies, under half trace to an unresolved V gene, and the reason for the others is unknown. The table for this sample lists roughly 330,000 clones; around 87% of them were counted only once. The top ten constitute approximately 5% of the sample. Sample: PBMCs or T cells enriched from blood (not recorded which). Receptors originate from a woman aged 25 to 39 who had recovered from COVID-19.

Here the CDR3 DNA reads TGTGCCAGCAGCCTTCTGGGCAGGGATTCCCTCAATGATGAGCAGTTCTTC. This codes for CASSLLGRDSLNDEQFF. The chain uses TRBV7-9 and TRBJ2-1; tentatively, D is TRBD1 (5 bases). The CDR3 consists of 17 residues. The germline V and J ends were trimmed by 5 bases and 8 bases, with 25 bases remaining between them. Germline lookup yields CDR1 SEHNR and CDR2 FQNEAQ (reference sequence).

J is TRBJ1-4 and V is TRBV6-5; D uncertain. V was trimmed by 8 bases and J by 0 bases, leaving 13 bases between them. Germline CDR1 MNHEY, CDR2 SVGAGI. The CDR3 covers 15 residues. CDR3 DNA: TGTGCCAGCGAGCGCCAAATTGCAACTAATGAAAAACTGTTTTTT. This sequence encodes CASERQIATNEKLFF.

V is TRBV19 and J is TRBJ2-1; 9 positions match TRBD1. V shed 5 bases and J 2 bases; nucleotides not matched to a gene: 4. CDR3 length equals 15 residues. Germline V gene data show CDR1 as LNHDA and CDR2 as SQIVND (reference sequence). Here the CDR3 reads CASSADRGPYNEQFF. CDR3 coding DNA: TGTGCCAGTAGTGCGGACAGGGGACCCTACAATGAGCAGTTCTTC.

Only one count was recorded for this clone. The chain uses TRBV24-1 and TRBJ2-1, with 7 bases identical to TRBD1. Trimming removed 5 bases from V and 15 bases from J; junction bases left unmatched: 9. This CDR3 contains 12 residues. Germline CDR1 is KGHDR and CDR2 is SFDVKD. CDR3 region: CATSVRGGLRFF. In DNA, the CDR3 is TGTGCCACCAGTGTCCGAGGGGGCCTAAGGTTCTTC.

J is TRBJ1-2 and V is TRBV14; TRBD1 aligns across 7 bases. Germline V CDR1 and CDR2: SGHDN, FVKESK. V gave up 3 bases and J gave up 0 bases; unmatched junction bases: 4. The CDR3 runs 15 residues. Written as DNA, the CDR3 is TGTGCCAGCAGCCACCAAGACAGGGCTAACTATGGCTACACCTTC. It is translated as CASSHQDRANYGYTF. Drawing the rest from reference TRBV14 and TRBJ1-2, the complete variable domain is EAGVTQFPSHSVIEKGQTVTLRCDPISGHDNLYWYRRVMGKEIKFLLHFVKESKQDESGMPNNRFLAERTGGTYSTLKVQPAELEDSGVYFCASSHQDRANYGYTFGSGTRLTVV.

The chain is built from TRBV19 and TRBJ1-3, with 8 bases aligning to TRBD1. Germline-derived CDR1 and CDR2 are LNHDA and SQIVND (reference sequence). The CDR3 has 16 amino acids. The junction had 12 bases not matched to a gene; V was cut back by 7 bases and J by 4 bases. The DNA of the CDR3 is TGTGCCAGTACCGTACAACAGGGGGTCCTCGGAAACACCATATATTTT. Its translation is CASTVQQGVLGNTIYF.

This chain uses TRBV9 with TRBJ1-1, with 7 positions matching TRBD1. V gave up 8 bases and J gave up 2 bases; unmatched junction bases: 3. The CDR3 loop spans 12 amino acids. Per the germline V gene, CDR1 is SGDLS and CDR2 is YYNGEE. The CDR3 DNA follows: TGTGCCAGTAGGGGGCTAAACACTGAAGCTTTCTTT. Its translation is CASRGLNTEAFF.

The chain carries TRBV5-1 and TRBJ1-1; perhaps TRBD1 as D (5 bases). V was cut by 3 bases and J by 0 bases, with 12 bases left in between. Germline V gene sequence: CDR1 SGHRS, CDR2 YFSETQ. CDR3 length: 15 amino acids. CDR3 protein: CASSWDGGMNTEAFF. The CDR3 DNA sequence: TGCGCCAGCAGCTGGGACGGGGGAATGAACACTGAAGCTTTCTTT.

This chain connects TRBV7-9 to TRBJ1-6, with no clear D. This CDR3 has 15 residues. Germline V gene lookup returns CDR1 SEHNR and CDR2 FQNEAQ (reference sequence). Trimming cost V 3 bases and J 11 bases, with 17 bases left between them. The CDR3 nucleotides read TGTGCCAGCAGCTTGTTACTCCCCGTCGAGGCACCCCTCCACTTT. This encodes CASSLLLPVEAPLHF.

Here the CDR3 reads CASSAGGHEQFF. The CDR3 nucleotides read TGCGCCAGCAGCGCGGGGGGTCATGAGCAGTTCTTC. This rearrangement joins TRBV5-1 to TRBJ2-1, with 8 nucleotides matching TRBD2. V lost 4 bases and J lost 8; bases outside the gene matches: 2. The CDR3 spans 12 residues. Germline V lookup: CDR1 SGHRS, CDR2 YFSETQ.

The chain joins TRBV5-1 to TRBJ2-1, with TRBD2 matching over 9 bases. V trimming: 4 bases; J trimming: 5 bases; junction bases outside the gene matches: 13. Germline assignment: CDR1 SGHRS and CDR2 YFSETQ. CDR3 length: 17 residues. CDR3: CASSEKPGLAGDNEQFF. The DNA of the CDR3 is TGCGCCAGCAGCGAAAAACCGGGACTAGCAGGAGACAATGAGCAGTTCTTC.

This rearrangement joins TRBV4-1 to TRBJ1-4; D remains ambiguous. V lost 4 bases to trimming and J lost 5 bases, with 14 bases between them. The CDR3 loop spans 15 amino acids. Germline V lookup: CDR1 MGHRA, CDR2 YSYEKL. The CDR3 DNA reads TGCGCCAGCAGCCCCTCGCTAGCGCCGAATGAAAAACTGTTTTTT. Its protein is CASSPSLAPNEKLFF.

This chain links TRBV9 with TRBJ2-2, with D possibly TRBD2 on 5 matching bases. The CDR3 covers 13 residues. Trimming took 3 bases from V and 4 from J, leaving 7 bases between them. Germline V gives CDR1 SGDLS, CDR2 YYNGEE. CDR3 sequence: CASSDTSTGELFF. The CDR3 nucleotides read TGTGCCAGCAGCGATACTAGCACCGGGGAGCTGTTTTTT.

Here the CDR3 DNA reads TGCAGTGCGGCCCACCAAGAGACCCAGTACTTC. Protein: CSAAHQETQYF. The chain carries TRBV20-1 and TRBJ2-5; the D is unclear. The CDR3 covers 11 residues. V was clipped by 6 bases and J by 0 bases, with 5 bases between them. Germline assignment: CDR1 DFQATT and CDR2 SNEGSKA (reference sequence).

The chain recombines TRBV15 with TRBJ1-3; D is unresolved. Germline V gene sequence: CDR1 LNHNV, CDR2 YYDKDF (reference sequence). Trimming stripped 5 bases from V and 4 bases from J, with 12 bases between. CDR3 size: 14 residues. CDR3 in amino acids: CATSGGVSGNTIYF. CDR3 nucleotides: TGTGCCACCAGCGGAGGAGTTTCCGGAAACACCATATATTTT.

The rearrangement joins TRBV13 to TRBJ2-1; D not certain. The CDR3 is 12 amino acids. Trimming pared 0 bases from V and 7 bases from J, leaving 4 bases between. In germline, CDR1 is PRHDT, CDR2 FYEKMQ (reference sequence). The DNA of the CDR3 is TGTGCCAGCAGCTTAGGCCGGAATGAGCAGTTCTTC. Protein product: CASSLGRNEQFF.

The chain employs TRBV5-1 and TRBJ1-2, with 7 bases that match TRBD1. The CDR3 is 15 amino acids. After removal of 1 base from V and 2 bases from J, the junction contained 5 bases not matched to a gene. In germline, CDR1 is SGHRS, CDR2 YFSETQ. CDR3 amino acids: CASSLTPGGNYGYTF. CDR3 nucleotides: TGCGCCAGCAGCTTGACCCCAGGGGGAAACTATGGCTACACCTTC.

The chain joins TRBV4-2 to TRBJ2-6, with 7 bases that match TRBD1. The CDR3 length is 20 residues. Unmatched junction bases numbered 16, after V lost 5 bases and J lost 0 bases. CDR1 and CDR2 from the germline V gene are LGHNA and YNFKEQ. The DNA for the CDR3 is TGTGCCAGCAGCTTCTACTCGAGGGGACAGAAGTTCTCTGGGGCCAACGTCCTGACTTTC. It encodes CASSFYSRGQKFSGANVLTF.

CDR3: CASSPLAPSGGETQYF. In DNA, the CDR3 is TGTGCCAGCAGTCCCCTAGCCCCTAGCGGGGGGGAGACCCAGTACTTC. J is TRBJ2-5 and V is TRBV27; 11 positions agree with TRBD2. The V and J ends lost 5 bases and 5 bases, in that order; junction bases with no gene match: 10. CDR1 is MNHEY and CDR2 is SMNVEV in the germline V gene (reference sequence). The CDR3 has 16 amino acids.

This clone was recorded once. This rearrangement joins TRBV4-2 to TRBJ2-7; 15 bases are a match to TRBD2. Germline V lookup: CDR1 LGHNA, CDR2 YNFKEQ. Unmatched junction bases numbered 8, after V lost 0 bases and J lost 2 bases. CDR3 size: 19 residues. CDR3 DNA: TGTGCCAGCAGCCAAGATTGGGGACTAGCGGGGGGTGAGACCTACGAGCAGTACTTC. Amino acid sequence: CASSQDWGLAGGETYEQYF.

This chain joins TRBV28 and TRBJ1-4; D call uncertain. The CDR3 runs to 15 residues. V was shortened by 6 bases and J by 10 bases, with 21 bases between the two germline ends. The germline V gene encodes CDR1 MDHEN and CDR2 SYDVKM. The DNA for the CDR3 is TGTGCCAGCAGATCTCACTCCCAAGGAGTCGGAAAACTGTTTTTT. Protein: CASRSHSQGVGKLFF.